One and the same sample provided the 5 T cell receptor beta chains below, sequenced in a study of cytomegalovirus exposure and HLA in healthy donors. Vbeta (60) and Jbeta (13) primers were used in the PCR. TCRdb keeps only in-frame clones here, not all; method: immunoSEQ multiplex PCR. This sample contains about 82,000 clones. The sequenced sample consisted of PBMCs. These receptors originate from a woman in her 30s in good health and CMV-seronegative.

The J gene is TRBJ2-6, the V gene TRBV18; perhaps TRBD1 as D (5 bases). V was pared by 0 bases and J by 1 base, with 7 bases between. Germline values: CDR1 KGHSH, CDR2 LQKENI. This CDR3 has 16 residues. CDR3 in DNA: TGTGCCAGCTCACCACCGGGGCTATCTGGGGCCAACGTCCTGACTTTC. Translation: CASSPPGLSGANVLTF.

The J gene is TRBJ2-7, the V gene TRBV7-8; 7 positions match TRBD1. The V gene's germline CDR1 is SGHVS and CDR2 FQNEAQ. The CDR3 totals 14 residues. Losses at the gene ends were 2 bases for V and 2 bases for J; bases not matched to a gene: 3. CDR3 sequence: CASSLRDSAYEQYF. CDR3 coding DNA: TGTGCCAGCAGCTTACGGGACAGTGCCTACGAGCAGTACTTC.

The chain recombines TRBV27 with TRBJ2-1; the D gene is possibly TRBD1 (6 bases). The CDR3 consists of 13 residues. In germline, CDR1 is MNHEY, CDR2 SMNVEV (reference sequence). V lost 2 bases to trimming and J lost 6 bases, with 8 bases between them. For the CDR3, the DNA is TGTGCCAGCAGTTTAACAGGGTCCAATGAGCAGTTCTTC. Translation gives CASSLTGSNEQFF.

The rearrangement joins TRBV5-1 to TRBJ1-1, with 11 bases that match TRBD1. There are 17 residues in the CDR3. Germline-derived CDR1 and CDR2 are SGHRS and YFSETQ. Trimming took 2 bases from V and 0 from J; bases not matched to a gene: 6. CDR3 sequence (DNA): TGCGCCAGCAGCTTCGCCTGGGGACAGGGGGTGAACACTGAAGCTTTCTTT. Amino acid sequence: CASSFAWGQGVNTEAFF.

The V gene is TRBV19, the J gene TRBJ1-1; D possibly corresponds to TRBD1 (5 bases). Germline loops: CDR1 LNHDA, CDR2 SQIVND (reference sequence). The V end was cut by 6 bases, the J end by 4 bases, with 12 bases between. CDR3 length: 13 residues. CDR3 residues: CASRVAGGTEAFF. As DNA, the CDR3 is TGTGCCAGTAGGGTCGCGGGGGGCACTGAAGCTTTCTTT. Full variable domain (missing parts from reference TRBV19 and TRBJ1-1): DGGITQSPKYLFRKEGQNVTLSCEQNLNHDAMYWYRQDPGQGLRLIYYSQIVNDFQKGDIAEGYSVSREKKESFPLTVTSAQKNPTAFYLCASRVAGGTEAFFGQGTRLTVV.